A single sample is the source of the 11 T cell receptor beta chains below, sequenced in a study of blood T cell repertoires in COVID-19. Generated by immunoSEQ multiplex PCR, the TCRdb table keeps only in-frame clones and is missing some. The sample records around 130,000 clones, about nine tenths being singletons. The source material was peripheral blood. These receptors came from a man aged 40-55 years with acute or convalescent COVID-19.

Regarding this clone: Other DNA sequences of this sample code for an identical CDR3. The rearrangement links TRBV7-2 to TRBJ1-5; tentatively, D is TRBD1 (5 bases). CDR1 and CDR2 (germline): SGHTA, FQGNSA. The CDR3 extends over 13 amino acids. V was clipped by 5 bases and J by 5 bases, with 10 bases between them. This CDR3 is CASSRDRDQPQHF. As DNA, the CDR3 is TGTGCCAGCAGCCGTGACAGAGATCAGCCCCAGCATTTT.

The chain has TRBV19 and TRBJ2-1; D may be TRBD2 (6 bases). The CDR3 extends over 15 amino acids. The germline V gene encodes CDR1 LNHDA and CDR2 SQIVND (reference sequence). Trimming removed 10 bases from V and 0 bases from J, with 16 bases in between. The CDR3 reads CATTPGLNSYNEQFF. The CDR3 DNA is TGTGCCACTACGCCGGGACTGAACTCCTACAATGAGCAGTTCTTC.

The chain couples TRBV4-3 to TRBJ1-6; D is unclear. Trimming removed 0 bases at V and 0 bases at J, with 12 bases between. In germline, CDR1 is LGHNA, CDR2 YSLEER. The CDR3 contains 18 residues. In nucleotides, the CDR3 is TGCGCCAGCAGCCAAGAAAAGGAGGGAAGCTCCTATAATTCACCCCTCCACTTT. It is translated as CASSQEKEGSSYNSPLHF.

This CDR3 is CAWSPGRRNQPQHF. CDR3 bases: TGTGCCTGGTCCCCGGGGAGGCGCAATCAGCCCCAGCATTTT. V gene TRBV30 combines with J gene TRBJ1-5; no reliable D call. Germline lookup yields CDR1 GTSNPN and CDR2 SVGIG (reference sequence). V lost 5 bases and J lost 2, with 13 bases in between. There are 14 residues in the CDR3.

The chain employs TRBV30 and TRBJ2-1; 7 nucleotides align to TRBD2. The trim removed 4 bases at V and 3 bases at J, leaving 9 bases unmatched. The CDR3 extends over 15 amino acids. The germline V gene has CDR1 GTSNPN and CDR2 SVGIG (reference sequence). CDR3 DNA: TGTGCCTGGACTCTTACTAGCGATCTCTACAATGAGCAGTTCTTC. Its protein product is CAWTLTSDLYNEQFF.

The chain uses TRBV19 and TRBJ2-6; a weak D match, TRBD2 (6 bases). Per the germline V gene, CDR1 is LNHDA and CDR2 is SQIVND (reference sequence). The CDR3 spans 15 residues. Trimming shortened V by 6 bases and J by 4 bases, and 13 bases separated the two germline ends. This CDR3 is CASRAWGDGANVLTF. The CDR3 DNA reads TGTGCCAGTAGGGCGTGGGGGGACGGGGCCAACGTCCTGACTTTC.

The gene calls are TRBV6-2 or TRBV6-3 and TRBJ1-1, with 12 bases lining up with TRBD1. This CDR3 is 17 amino acids long. CDR1 is MNHEY, CDR2 SVGEGT, per germline. Losses at the gene ends were 2 bases for V and 4 bases for J; bases not matched to a gene: 8. The CDR3 nucleotides are TGTGCCAGCAGTTACGGGGGACAGGGGGCTTGGGGCACTGAAGCTTTCTTT. Translated: CASSYGGQGAWGTEAFF.

The chain carries TRBV5-8 and TRBJ1-2; 7 nucleotides match TRBD1. Trimming cost V 0 bases and J 4 bases; bases outside gene matches: 3. Germline CDR1 and CDR2: SGHTS and YDEGEE. This CDR3 is built from 14 residues. The CDR3 loop reads CASSLERQGYGYTF. The CDR3 DNA sequence: TGTGCCAGCAGCTTGGAGCGACAGGGCTATGGCTACACCTTC.

The rearrangement links TRBV11-3 to TRBJ2-5; a possible D gene is TRBD1 (5 bases). Germline assignment: CDR1 SGHNT and CDR2 YENEEA. The CDR3 is 13 amino acids. V was clipped by 6 bases and J by 2 bases, with 10 bases between them. The CDR3 nucleotides read TGTGCCAGCAGTTCTCGGACACAAGAGACCCAGTACTTC. Translation: CASSSRTQETQYF. Combining the CDR3 with reference TRBV11-3 and TRBJ2-5 gives the whole variable domain EAGVVQSPRYKIIEKKQPVAFWCNPISGHNTLYWYLQNLGQGPELLIRYENEEAVDDSQLPKDRFSAERLKGVDSTLKIQPAELGDSAVYLCASSSRTQETQYFGPGTRLLVL.

The rearrangement links TRBV18 to TRBJ1-4, with D unresolved. Germline V gives CDR1 KGHSH, CDR2 LQKENI. V was cut by 0 bases and J by 5 bases, with 13 bases left in between. The CDR3 loop spans 16 amino acids. DNA of the CDR3: TGTGCCAGCTCACCACCTTCTGGGCAGAGAAATGAAAAACTGTTTTTT. This gives the protein CASSPPSGQRNEKLFF. Full variable domain (outside the CDR3, taken from reference TRBV18 and TRBJ1-4): NAGVMQNPRHLVRRRGQEARLRCSPMKGHSHVYWYRQLPEEGLKFMVYLQKENIIDESGMPKERFSAEFPKEGPSILRIQQVVRGDSAAYFCASSPPSGQRNEKLFFGSGTQLSVL.

The chain combines TRBV4-2 with TRBJ1-2; 7 bases align to TRBD1. The CDR3 is made up of 13 amino acids. V lost 4 bases, J lost 8 bases, and 7 bases stayed unmatched. Germline V gene sequence: CDR1 LGHNA, CDR2 YNFKEQ. Written as DNA, the CDR3 is TGTGCCAGCAGCCGGGACAGCCATTGGGGCTACACCTTC. The encoded protein is CASSRDSHWGYTF.